These 18 T cell receptor beta chains came from one sample sequenced in a study of blood T cell repertoires in COVID-19. Clones were read by immunoSEQ multiplex PCR, and TCRdb kept only the in-frame ones, dropping some. The sample consists of about 480,000 clones, approximately 88% of them appearing once. Sequencing input: PBMCs or T cells enriched from blood (not recorded which). Every receptor here comes from a woman aged 40 to 50 who had recovered from COVID-19.

The rearrangement joins TRBV15 to TRBJ1-6; unclear D gene. V lost 3 bases and J 4 bases, leaving 19 bases between the germline ends. The length of the CDR3 is 18 residues. CDR1 is LNHNV, CDR2 YYDKDF, per germline (reference sequence). Here the CDR3 DNA reads TGTGCCACCAGCAGCTCCTCCTCGGGATCCCGTTATAATTCACCCCTCCACTTT. It codes for CATSSSSSGSRYNSPLHF.

This sequence joins TRBV6-2 or TRBV6-3 and TRBJ1-1; D is perhaps TRBD1 (5 bases). This CDR3 region has 12 residues. V dropped 3 bases and J dropped 6 bases, with 8 bases sitting between them. From germline, CDR1 is MNHEY and CDR2 SVGEGT. The CDR3 DNA reads TGTGCCAGCAGTTATTCGACAGCTGAAGCTTTCTTT. The encoded protein is CASSYSTAEAFF.

The chain couples TRBV5-1 to TRBJ2-7, with 12 bases matching TRBD1. The CDR3 runs 15 residues. Germline values: CDR1 SGHRS, CDR2 YFSETQ. Trimming at V came to 4 bases and at J to 2 bases, leaving 4 bases not matched to a gene. CDR3 region: CASSLGQGATYEQYF. In DNA, the CDR3 is TGCGCCAGCAGCCTGGGACAGGGGGCCACCTACGAGCAGTACTTC.

This clone has a single count. The CDR3 loop reads CASSSWTGVSSEAFF. DNA of the CDR3: TGTGCCAGCAGTTCCTGGACAGGGGTATCTTCCGAAGCTTTCTTT. The chain recombines TRBV6-5 with TRBJ1-1; 9 bases are a match to TRBD1. V trimming: 4 bases; J trimming: 8 bases; junction bases outside the gene matches: 11. The CDR3 has 15 amino acids. The germline CDR1 and CDR2 sequences are MNHEY and SVGAGI.

The rearrangement uses TRBV30 and TRBJ1-1, with D possibly TRBD1 on 5 matching bases. The germline CDR1 and CDR2 sequences are GTSNPN and SVGIG (reference sequence). This CDR3 spans 13 amino acids. V was pared by 5 bases and J by 4 bases, with 14 bases between. CDR3 in DNA: TGTGCCTGGGAAGGCCAGGGTAGCACTGAAGCTTTCTTT. Translating it yields CAWEGQGSTEAFF.

The V gene is TRBV10-3, the J gene TRBJ1-5; D may be TRBD1 (5 bases). Trimming removed 10 bases at V and 6 bases at J, with 16 bases between. The CDR3 has 13 residues. The germline CDR1 and CDR2 sequences are ENHRY and SYGVKD. The CDR3 nucleotides read TGTGCCACTTCTTTCCGCGGGGGTCAGCCCCAGCATTTT. Amino acids: CATSFRGGQPQHF.

For the CDR3, the DNA is TGTGCCAGCAGCCAAGATCCACAGGGTTCTGGAAACACCATATATTTT. Its protein is CASSQDPQGSGNTIYF. This rearrangement joins TRBV4-2 to TRBJ1-3, with a tentative D call TRBD1 (6 bases). The CDR3 runs to 16 residues. Germline CDR1 and CDR2: LGHNA and YNFKEQ. V lost 0 bases and J lost 1, with 10 bases in between.

The chain couples TRBV10-2 to TRBJ2-7; 7 positions agree with TRBD1. J lost 3 bases, V lost 6 bases, and 8 bases had no gene match. Germline V CDR1 and CDR2: WSHSY, SAAADI. The CDR3 has 14 amino acids. For the CDR3, the DNA is TGCGCCAGCAGCAGACAGGGCAAGAACTACGAGCAGTACTTC. Translating it yields CASSRQGKNYEQYF.

V gene TRBV7-2 combines with J gene TRBJ2-3, with TRBD2 identical over 10 bases. The V gene end was trimmed by 1 base and the J gene end by 6 bases; junction bases not matched to a gene: 10. This CDR3 contains 17 residues. Germline V gives CDR1 SGHTA, CDR2 FQGNSA. The CDR3 reads CASSLEASGSYTDTQYF. CDR3 in DNA: TGTGCCAGCAGCTTAGAGGCTAGCGGGAGTTATACGGATACGCAGTATTTT.

V and J are TRBV7-8 and TRBJ1-6, with D perhaps matching TRBD1 (6 bases). The CDR3 is 20 residues long. Deletions cut 5 bases from V and 0 bases from J, with 23 bases between. In germline, CDR1 is SGHVS, CDR2 FQNEAQ. The CDR3 DNA is TGTGCCAGCAGCCGAGACTCCAGGGGCTGGGGCGACTCCTATAATTCACCCCTCCACTTT. This gives the protein CASSRDSRGWGDSYNSPLHF. Supplemented by reference TRBV7-8 and TRBJ1-6, the full variable domain reads GAGVSQSPRYKVAKRGQDVALRCDPISGHVSLFWYQQALGQGPEFLTYFQNEAQLDKSGLPSDRFFAERPEGSVSTLKIQRTQQEDSAVYLCASSRDSRGWGDSYNSPLHFGNGTRLTVT.

As for this clone: One end of the junction does not line up with germline, which may come from a read error. The chain recombines TRBV19 with TRBJ2-2, with 7 nucleotides matching TRBD2. CDR1 is LNHDA, CDR2 SQIVND, per germline (reference sequence). The CDR3 runs to 14 residues. The CDR3 nucleotides read TGTGCCAGTGGCCAGCGGGGCCCACCCGGGGAGCTGCTTTTT. This codes for CASGQRGPPGELLF. The full variable domain, its missing parts supplied by reference TRBV19 and TRBJ2-2, is DGGITQSPKYLFRKEGQNVTLSCEQNLNHDAMYWYRQDPGQGLRLIYYSQIVNDFQKGDIAEGYSVSREKKESFPLTVTSAQKNPTAFYLCASGQRGPPGELLFGEGSRLTVL.

This chain's CDR3 is CASSLGLRGGYTF. The DNA for the CDR3 is TGTGCCAGCAGCTTGGGCCTTCGAGGGGGCTACACCTTC. The rearrangement links TRBV5-6 to TRBJ1-2; D not resolved. The V gene lost 0 bases and the J gene lost 8 bases, with 11 bases spanning the gap. Germline V gene data show CDR1 as SGHDT and CDR2 as YYEEEE. This CDR3 is 13 amino acids long.

This clone was detected ten times or more. The V and J genes are TRBV11-2 and TRBJ1-1; possible D gene TRBD1, 5 bases. The V gene lost 3 bases and the J gene lost 4 bases, with 15 bases spanning the gap. The CDR3 covers 15 residues. Germline V CDR1 and CDR2: SGHAT, FQNNGV. CDR3 in DNA: TGTGCCAGCAGCTTCCCCCCGGACAAGGGCACTGAAGCTTTCTTT. This encodes CASSFPPDKGTEAFF.

This rearrangement joins TRBV11-3 to TRBJ2-3; D remains unclear. CDR3 length: 18 amino acids. CDR1 is SGHNT and CDR2 is YENEEA in the germline V gene. With 3 bases removed from V and 0 bases from J, the gap between germline ends came to 19 bases. In DNA form, the CDR3 reads TGTGCCAGCAGCTTTAACATAATAGCAGATTCTAGCACAGATACGCAGTATTTT. This sequence encodes CASSFNIIADSSTDTQYF.

This chain links TRBV7-9 with TRBJ1-1, with D uncertain. The CDR3 is 15 residues long. Per the germline V gene, CDR1 is SEHNR and CDR2 is FQNEAQ (reference sequence). Trimming stripped 0 bases from V and 0 bases from J, with 8 bases between. CDR3 sequence (DNA): TGTGCCAGCAGCTTAGCGCCTCTAGTGAACACTGAAGCTTTCTTT. It is translated as CASSLAPLVNTEAFF.

The V gene is TRBV6-2 or TRBV6-3, the J gene TRBJ2-1, with D maybe TRBD2 (5 bases). Between the trimmed V and J ends, which lost 3 bases and 7 bases, there was a span of 13 bases. Germline loops: CDR1 MNHEY, CDR2 SVGEGT. CDR3 length: 14 residues. In DNA, the CDR3 is TGTGCCAGCAGTTATTCGACTATCCGAAATGAGCAGTTCTTC. This encodes CASSYSTIRNEQFF.

The rearrangement links TRBV21-1 to TRBJ1-5; the table's D call, TRBD1, was not checked against the DNA. TRBV21-1 is shown as a pseudogene. CDR3 length: 19 residues. The DNA for the CDR3 is TGTGCCAGCAGCAATGACCAGGGGGAGGACCCTCGGAGCAATCAGCCCCAGCATTTT. Protein: CASSNDQGEDPRSNQPQHF.

The genes are TRBV7-8 and TRBJ2-5, with TRBD1 as a possible D gene (5 bases). V lost 2 bases and J lost 3, with 19 bases in between. CDR1 and CDR2 (germline): SGHVS, FQNEAQ. The CDR3 spans 17 residues. CDR3 nucleotide sequence: TGTGCCAGCAGCTTACTGGCGGCGCCAGGGCGAAAAGAGACCCAGTACTTC. Encoded protein: CASSLLAAPGRKETQYF.